This is a list of T cell receptor beta chains from one sample in a study of CD8+ T cells in alopecia areata. Profiling relied on immunoSEQ multiplex PCR, and the TCRdb table lists in-frame clones only, not all of them. Among 170,000 or so clones listed, roughly 60% were seen once. This sample comprised CD4+ T cells sorted from blood, obtained at week 0. These receptors were taken from a human donor with alopecia areata. Each CDR3 is given without its conserved first and last residue.

v_gene: TRBV6-1; j_gene: TRBJ2-3; CDR3aa: ASRIYRGLTDTQY
v_gene: TRBV23-1; j_gene: TRBJ1-5; CDR3aa: ASSQSEPIRVPQH
v_gene: TRBV6-5; j_gene: TRBJ1-6; CDR3aa: ATYPGGGGSPLH
v_gene: TRBV29-1; j_gene: TRBJ1-2; CDR3aa: SVAKTGGNGYT
v_gene: TRBV6-5; j_gene: TRBJ2-3; CDR3aa: ASSPSGGAGYTQY
v_gene: TRBV30; j_gene: TRBJ1-2; CDR3aa: ASGRSDGYT
v_gene: TRBV29-1; j_gene: TRBJ2-7; CDR3aa: SVRTGGAYEQY
v_gene: TRBV4-3; j_gene: TRBJ1-1; CDR3aa: ASSQDSQGGFPV
v_gene: TRBV2; j_gene: TRBJ2-6; CDR3aa: ASRSGANVLT
v_gene: TRBV4-3; j_gene: TRBJ1-6; CDR3aa: ASSQDGRETPLH